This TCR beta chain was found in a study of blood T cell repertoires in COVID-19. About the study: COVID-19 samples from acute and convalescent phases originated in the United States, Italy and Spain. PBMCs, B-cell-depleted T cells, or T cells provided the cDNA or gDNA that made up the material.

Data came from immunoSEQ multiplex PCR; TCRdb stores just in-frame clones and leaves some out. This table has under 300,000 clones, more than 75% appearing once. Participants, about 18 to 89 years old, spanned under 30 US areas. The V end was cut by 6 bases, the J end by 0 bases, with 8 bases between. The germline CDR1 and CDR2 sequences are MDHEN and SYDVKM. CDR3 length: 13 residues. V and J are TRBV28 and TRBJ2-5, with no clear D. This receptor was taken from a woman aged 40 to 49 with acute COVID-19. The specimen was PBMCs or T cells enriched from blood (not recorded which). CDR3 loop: CASRPGDQETQYF. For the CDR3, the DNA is TGTGCCAGCAGGCCCGGTGACCAAGAGACCCAGTACTTC.